The text below deals with one T cell receptor beta chain. The antigen remains unidentified. The trim removed 5 bases at V and 2 bases at J, leaving 3 bases unmatched. The germline gives CDR1 LNHDA, CDR2 SQIVND (reference sequence). The CDR3 length is 14 residues. These data are taken from a study of vaccination effects on CD4 cells after COVID-19. Sequencing in the ViraFEST assay came after antigen-specific CD4+ T cells had been expanded with viral peptide pools, which were used to stimulate PBMC. Culturing for about ten days preceded CD4+ T cell isolation. Either the BNT162b2 or mRNA-1273 vaccine was given to participants in two doses. Clones were sequenced by immunoSEQ multiplex PCR, and TCRdb holds only the in-frame ones, with some missing. Among tens of thousands of clones listed, more than 60% were seen once.

The genes are TRBV19 and TRBJ2-1, with 7 bases lining up with TRBD2. Source: CD4+ T cells from PBMCs cultured with HCoV-NL63 spike peptides, taken after COVID-19 vaccination. The clonotype comes from a human donor who received a COVID-19 vaccine. CDR3 nucleotides: TGTGCCAGTAGTGGGGAGGGACCCTACAATGAGCAGTTCTTC. This codes for CASSGEGPYNEQFF. Combining the CDR3 with reference TRBV19 and TRBJ2-1 gives the whole variable domain DGGITQSPKYLFRKEGQNVTLSCEQNLNHDAMYWYRQDPGQGLRLIYYSQIVNDFQKGDIAEGYSVSREKKESFPLTVTSAQKNPTAFYLCASSGEGPYNEQFFGPGTRLTVL.